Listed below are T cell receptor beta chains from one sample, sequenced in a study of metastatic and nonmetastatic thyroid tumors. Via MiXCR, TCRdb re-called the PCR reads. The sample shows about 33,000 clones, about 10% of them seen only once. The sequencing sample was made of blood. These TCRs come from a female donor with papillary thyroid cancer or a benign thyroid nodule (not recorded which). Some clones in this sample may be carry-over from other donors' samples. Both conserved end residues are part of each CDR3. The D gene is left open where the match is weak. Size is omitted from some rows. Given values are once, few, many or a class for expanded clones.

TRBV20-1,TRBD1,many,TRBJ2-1,CSAPDRGESSYNEQFF,TGCAGTGCCCCAGACAGGGGAGAAAGCTCCTACAATGAGCAGTTCTTC
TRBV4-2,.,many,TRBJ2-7,CASSQEQEGFYEQYF,TGTGCCAGCAGCCAAGAACAGGAGGGATTCTACGAGCAGTACTTC
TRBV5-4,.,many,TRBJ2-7,CASSPGGYYTYEQYF,TGTGCCAGCAGCCCGGGCGGGTATTACACCTACGAGCAGTACTTC
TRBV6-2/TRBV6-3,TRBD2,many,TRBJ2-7,CASSYPTSGGGEQYF,TGTGCCAGCAGTTACCCAACGAGCGGGGGCGGCGAGCAGTACTTC
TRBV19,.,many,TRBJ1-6,CASSIRGDTDLPLHF,TGTGCCAGTAGTATCCGAGGGGACACAGATTTACCCCTCCACTTT
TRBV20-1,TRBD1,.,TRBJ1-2,CSARPGQGLYTF,TGCAGTGCTAGACCAGGACAGGGCCTCTACACCTTC
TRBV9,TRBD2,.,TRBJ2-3,CASSVTLAGAKDTQYF,TGTGCCAGCAGCGTTACACTAGCGGGGGCAAAAGATACGCAGTATTTT
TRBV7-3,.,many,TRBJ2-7,CASSLVEGNEQYF,TGTGCCAGCAGCTTAGTAGAGGGGAACGAGCAGTACTTC
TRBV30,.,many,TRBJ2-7,CAWSGQADYEQYF,TGTGCCTGGAGTGGACAGGCGGACTACGAGCAGTACTTC
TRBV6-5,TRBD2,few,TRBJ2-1,CASSYLAGEADEQFF,TGTGCCAGCAGTTACCTAGCGGGGGAAGCGGATGAGCAGTTCTTC
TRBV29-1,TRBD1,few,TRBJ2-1,CSVVPRGSYNEQFF,TGCAGCGTTGTTCCCAGGGGGTCCTACAATGAGCAGTTCTTC
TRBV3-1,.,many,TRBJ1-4,CASSWDKTIGKLFF,TGTGCCAGCAGCTGGGACAAAACAATCGGAAAACTGTTTTTT
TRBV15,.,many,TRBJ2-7,CATSRGRDLGYEQYF,TGTGCCACCAGCAGAGGACGGGATTTAGGCTACGAGCAGTACTTC
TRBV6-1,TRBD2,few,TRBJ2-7,CASSEGRGEVRYEQYF,TGTGCCAGCAGTGAGGGGAGGGGCGAGGTTAGGTACGAGCAGTACTTC
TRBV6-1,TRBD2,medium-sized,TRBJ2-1,CASIPGLAGAYNEQFF,TGTGCCAGCATTCCCGGACTAGCGGGAGCCTACAATGAGCAGTTCTTC
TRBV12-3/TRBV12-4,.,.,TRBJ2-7,CASSLAGEQYF,TGTGCCAGCAGTTTAGCCGGCGAGCAGTACTTC
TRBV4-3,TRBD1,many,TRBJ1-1,CASSQDGTGRNTEAFF,TGCGCCAGCAGCCAAGATGGGACAGGGAGGAACACCGAAGCTTTCTTT
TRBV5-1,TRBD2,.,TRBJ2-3,CASSLGAVAGSTDTQYF,TGCGCCAGCAGCTTGGGTGCCGTAGCGGGGTCCACAGATACGCAGTATTTT
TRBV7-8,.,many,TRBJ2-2,CASSLETGGGGELFF,TGTGCCAGCAGCTTAGAAACTGGGGGCGGCGGGGAGCTGTTTTTT
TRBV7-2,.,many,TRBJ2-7,CASSLLGRSYEQYF,TGTGCCAGCAGCCTCTTGGGTCGATCCTACGAGCAGTACTTC
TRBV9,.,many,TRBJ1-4,CASSVATGFREKLFF,TGTGCCAGCAGCGTAGCTACAGGGTTCCGCGAAAAACTGTTTTTT
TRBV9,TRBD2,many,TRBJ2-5,CASTRSTSGLGTQYF,TGTGCCAGCACCCGTAGCACTAGCGGACTGGGGACCCAGTACTTC
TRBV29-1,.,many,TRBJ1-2,CSVSGQLNYGYTF,TGCAGCGTTTCGGGACAATTAAACTATGGCTACACCTTC
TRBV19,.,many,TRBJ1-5,CASSIADSPQHF,TGTGCCAGTAGTATTGCCGACTCTCCCCAGCATTTT